Listed here are 32 T cell receptor beta chains from one sample, sequenced in a study of blood T cell repertoires in COVID-19. The repertoire was sequenced with immunoSEQ multiplex PCR; TCRdb's copy has only in-frame clones and lacks some. The top ten clones hold 2.5% to 3% of a sample with 200,000 to 250,000 clones, more than 70% of them seen once. Sample: peripheral blood. The receptor source for this set is a woman in her sixties with acute or convalescent COVID-19.

The chain has TRBV29-1 and TRBJ2-7; TRBD2 matches at 7 bases. Germline CDR1 and CDR2: SQVTM and ANQGSEA. The length of the CDR3 is 15 residues. The V segment lost 4 bases and the J segment 2 bases; nucleotides outside the gene matches: 11. In DNA form, the CDR3 reads TGCAGCGTTGGAAATCCTGGACTAGGAGCCTACGAGCAGTACTTC. Encoded protein: CSVGNPGLGAYEQYF.

The chain joins TRBV7-2 to TRBJ2-1; the match to TRBD1 covers 9 bases. The CDR3 extends over 14 amino acids. V shed 3 bases, J shed 8 bases, and the junction held 5 bases outside the gene matches. The germline gives CDR1 SGHTA, CDR2 FQGNSA. The CDR3 sequence is CASSLSQGAYEQFF. CDR3 coding DNA: TGTGCCAGCAGCTTGTCACAGGGGGCTTATGAGCAGTTCTTC.

The V and J genes are TRBV5-1 and TRBJ2-1, with TRBD1 as a possible D gene (6 bases). CDR3 length: 14 residues. V shed 2 bases and J shed 5 bases, with 11 bases lying between them. The germline V gene has CDR1 SGHRS and CDR2 YFSETQ. In DNA form, the CDR3 reads TGCGCCAGCAGCTTAGGGGACACAAACAATGAGCAGTTCTTC. Protein product: CASSLGDTNNEQFF.

V and J are TRBV18 and TRBJ2-3, with 7 bases matching TRBD1. The length of the CDR3 is 18 residues. Unmatched junction bases numbered 19, after V lost 4 bases and J lost 6 bases. Germline lookup yields CDR1 KGHSH and CDR2 LQKENI. The chain's CDR3 is CASSQQNRQGSGADTQYF. The CDR3 nucleotides read TGTGCCAGCTCACAACAAAACCGACAGGGTTCAGGGGCTGATACGCAGTATTTT.

The chain combines TRBV6-6 with TRBJ2-7; maybe TRBD1 (6 bases). Germline CDR1 MNHNY, CDR2 SVGAGI (reference sequence). V shed 6 bases and J shed 1 base, with 10 bases lying between them. There are 13 residues in the CDR3. The CDR3 DNA reads as TGTGCCAGCAGGACAGGTGTTTCCTACGAGCAGTACTTC. Translating gives CASRTGVSYEQYF.

The gene calls are TRBV5-1 and TRBJ2-2, with D possibly TRBD1 on 6 matching bases. The CDR3 runs to 15 residues. The ends were cut back, 0 bases at V and 6 bases at J, with 12 bases in the middle. The germline gives CDR1 SGHRS, CDR2 YFSETQ. The CDR3 DNA follows: TGCGCCAGCAGCTTGGAAGGGCAGGGGTCCGGGGAGCTGTTTTTT. Amino acids: CASSLEGQGSGELFF.

The J gene is TRBJ2-6, the V gene TRBV15, with D tentatively TRBD1 (5 bases). The CDR3 totals 16 residues. Germline V lookup: CDR1 LNHNV, CDR2 YYDKDF (reference sequence). V lost 9 bases and J lost 0, with 15 bases in between. The CDR3 is CATCRTRGSGANVLTF. The CDR3 nucleotides are TGTGCCACGTGCCGGACACGAGGCTCTGGGGCCAACGTCCTGACTTTC.

This clone has more than one count but fewer than ten. V usage is TRBV29-1 and J usage is TRBJ1-2; 10 positions agree with TRBD1. The CDR3 contains 13 residues. CDR1 SQVTM and CDR2 ANQGSEA come from the germline V gene. J gave up 2 bases and V 5 bases, and 2 bases lay outside the gene matches. CDR3 bases: TGCAGCGTTCCGGGACAGGGGAACTATGGCTACACCTTC. It encodes CSVPGQGNYGYTF.

The J gene is TRBJ1-1, the V gene TRBV28; TRBD1 agrees at 9 bases. The CDR3 loop spans 14 amino acids. With V trimmed by 3 bases and J by 6 bases, 5 bases remained unmatched. Germline CDR1 MDHEN, CDR2 SYDVKM. The CDR3 loop is CASSFLDRGPEAFF. The CDR3 DNA reads TGTGCCAGCAGTTTTCTGGACAGGGGACCTGAAGCTTTCTTT.

This clone was seen once. The V call is TRBV29-1, the J call TRBJ2-7; D is possibly TRBD1 (5 bases). The CDR3 spans 13 residues. Trimming removed 4 bases from V and 6 bases from J, with 16 bases in between. Germline lookup yields CDR1 SQVTM and CDR2 ANQGSEA. The CDR3 DNA is TGCAGCGTTGTAGTTTCAGACAGTCCCGAGCAGTACTTC. This codes for CSVVVSDSPEQYF.

CDR3 coding DNA: TGCGCCAGCAGCCAAGACGCTAGCGTAAACACAGATACGCAGTATTTT. Its translation: CASSQDASVNTDTQYF. The chain joins TRBV4-3 to TRBJ2-3; weak D call: TRBD2 (6 bases). The V gene lost 0 bases and the J gene lost 2 bases, with 12 bases spanning the gap. The CDR3 spans 16 residues. Germline CDR1 and CDR2: LGHNA and YSLEER.

This chain joins TRBV6-5 and TRBJ1-6; D may be TRBD1 (5 bases). The CDR3 runs to 16 residues. Germline CDR1 is MNHEY and CDR2 is SVGAGI. The ends were cut back, 0 bases at V and 5 bases at J, with 11 bases in the middle. CDR3 sequence: CASSYSSGADNSPLHF. The CDR3 DNA sequence: TGTGCCAGCAGTTACTCTAGTGGGGCAGATAATTCACCCCTCCACTTT.

The gene calls are TRBV25-1 and TRBJ1-1, with 8 bases lining up with TRBD1. CDR1 MGHDK and CDR2 SYGVNS come from the germline V gene. CDR3 size: 15 residues. Germline trimming cut 6 bases from V and 6 bases from J; bases unmatched to any gene: 12. This chain's CDR3 is CASRPSRTGHPEAFF. Here the CDR3 DNA reads TGTGCCAGCAGACCATCCCGGACAGGGCACCCTGAAGCTTTCTTT.

This clone was seen just once. Here the CDR3 DNA reads TGTGCCAGCTCACCACGGTTACAGGGAAATCAGCCCCAGCATTTT. It is translated as CASSPRLQGNQPQHF. This chain links TRBV18 with TRBJ1-5; TRBD1 might be the D (6 bases). Germline-derived CDR1 and CDR2 are KGHSH and LQKENI. The CDR3 covers 15 residues. The germline V and J ends were trimmed by 1 base and 4 bases, with 11 bases remaining between them.

The gene calls are TRBV18 and TRBJ2-7, with 7 bases aligning to TRBD1. Germline V gene data show CDR1 as KGHSH and CDR2 as LQKENI. CDR3 length: 16 residues. The V gene end was trimmed by 3 bases and the J gene end by 5 bases; junction bases not matched to a gene: 13. CDR3 in DNA: TGTGCCAGCTCACCGTTGACAGGGTCGGGGCCTAACGAGCAGTACTTC. This translates into CASSPLTGSGPNEQYF.

This chain links TRBV18 with TRBJ1-6; D gene unclear. CDR1 and CDR2 (germline): KGHSH, LQKENI. V was cut by 5 bases and J by 7 bases, with 9 bases left in between. This CDR3 has 13 amino acids. The CDR3 DNA sequence: TGTGCCAGCTCAGGCCCGGGAAATTCACCCCTCCACTTT. Protein sequence: CASSGPGNSPLHF.

The chain combines TRBV18 with TRBJ2-1; 8 nucleotides agree with TRBD2. This CDR3 has 16 amino acids. Germline CDR1 KGHSH, CDR2 LQKENI. Trimming took 2 bases from V and 4 from J; bases not matched to a gene: 7. CDR3 DNA sequence: TGTGCCAGCTCACCATTAAGCGGGAGTACGTACAATGAGCAGTTCTTC. This gives the protein CASSPLSGSTYNEQFF.

The CDR3 here is CASSLDRGPREQYF. The CDR3 nucleotides are TGTGCCAGCAGCTTGGACAGGGGGCCGCGTGAGCAGTACTTC. The rearrangement links TRBV7-6 to TRBJ2-7; TRBD1 aligns across 11 bases. Trimming at V came to 3 bases and at J to 7 bases, leaving 5 bases not matched to a gene. CDR1 SGHVS and CDR2 FNYEAQ come from the germline V gene. The CDR3 is 14 amino acids.

The chain has TRBV18 and TRBJ2-1, with 7 bases lining up with TRBD1. The CDR3 extends over 16 amino acids. Germline values: CDR1 KGHSH, CDR2 LQKENI. After removal of 4 bases from V and 0 bases from J, the junction contained 6 bases not matched to a gene. The CDR3 loop is CASSLQGKGSYNEQFF. The CDR3 DNA follows: TGTGCCAGCTCACTACAGGGGAAGGGCTCCTACAATGAGCAGTTCTTC.

The V call is TRBV6-5, the J call TRBJ1-2, with 7 bases aligning to TRBD1. Germline CDR1 reads MNHEY; CDR2 reads SVGAGI. The CDR3 loop spans 14 amino acids. The V and J ends lost 0 bases and 4 bases, in that order; junction bases with no gene match: 2. CDR3 in DNA: TGTGCCAGCAGTTACTCGAGGGACAGCTATGGCTACACCTTC. Residues: CASSYSRDSYGYTF.

The rearrangement links TRBV6-2 or TRBV6-3 to TRBJ2-6; D is unresolved. V gave up 3 bases and J gave up 0 bases, with 18 bases separating them. The CDR3 length is 19 residues. Germline loops: CDR1 MNHEY, CDR2 SVGEGT. DNA for the CDR3: TGTGCCAGCAGTTATAACAAGGCAGGCCTCTACTCTGGGGCCAACGTCCTGACTTTC. This translates into CASSYNKAGLYSGANVLTF.

The chain has TRBV6-5 and TRBJ1-2; 9 positions match TRBD1. The CDR3 is 13 residues long. The ends lost 6 bases at V and 5 bases at J; junction bases unmatched: 4. The germline CDR1 and CDR2 sequences are MNHEY and SVGAGI. CDR3 amino acids: CASSGQGRYGYTF. CDR3 bases: TGTGCCAGCAGCGGACAGGGGAGATATGGCTACACCTTC.

The rearrangement uses TRBV5-1 and TRBJ1-3; D is possibly TRBD1 (6 bases). Germline V gene data show CDR1 as SGHRS and CDR2 as YFSETQ. CDR3 length: 15 amino acids. V was cut by 5 bases and J by 2 bases, with 14 bases left in between. The CDR3 spells CASSLGQNTGNTIYF. CDR3 DNA: TGCGCCAGCAGTTTAGGACAGAACACTGGAAACACCATATATTTT.

J is TRBJ2-3 and V is TRBV6-1; the D gene is possibly TRBD1 (7 bases). CDR3 length: 17 amino acids. CDR1 and CDR2 (germline): MNHNS, SASEGT. V was clipped by 1 base and J by 1 base, with 15 bases between them. The CDR3 DNA sequence: TGTGCCAGCAGTGAAGGGAGGGGGCATCGCGGCACAGATACGCAGTATTTT. It is translated as CASSEGRGHRGTDTQYF.

J is TRBJ2-7 and V is TRBV7-8, with a possible D match to TRBD1 (7 bases). The CDR3 contains 14 residues. Looked up from germline, CDR1 is SGHVS and CDR2 is FQNEAQ. V lost 5 bases and J 4 bases, leaving 15 bases between the germline ends. CDR3 coding DNA: TGTGCCAGCAGCCCCAAGGAGGGGGCGTACGAGCAGTACTTC. Amino acids: CASSPKEGAYEQYF.

This sequence joins TRBV10-1 and TRBJ2-2; TRBD2 matches at 14 bases. Germline V gives CDR1 WNHNN, CDR2 SYGVQD (reference sequence). The CDR3 has 17 amino acids. The V segment lost 5 bases and the J segment 4 bases; nucleotides outside the gene matches: 6. The CDR3 reads CASSSGLAGASTGELFF. The CDR3 coding sequence is TGCGCCAGCAGTTCGGGACTAGCGGGAGCCTCCACCGGGGAGCTGTTTTTT.

This clone has just one count. V gene TRBV4-1 combines with J gene TRBJ2-2, with D perhaps TRBD2 (5 bases). The V gene's germline CDR1 is MGHRA and CDR2 YSYEKL. V was trimmed by 5 bases and J by 8 bases, leaving 18 bases between them. The CDR3 loop spans 15 amino acids. CDR3 coding DNA: TGCGCCAGCAGCAGCCGGACCGGGATTAATGGGGAGCTGTTTTTT. This translates into CASSSRTGINGELFF.

The chain joins TRBV2 to TRBJ2-1; TRBD2 aligns across 11 bases. This CDR3 region has 15 residues. Germline trimming cut 3 bases from V and 2 bases from J; bases unmatched to any gene: 0. CDR1 is SNHLY, CDR2 FYNNEI, per germline. DNA for the CDR3: TGTGCCAGCAGTGATAGCGGGAGGGCCTACAATGAGCAGTTCTTC. Protein: CASSDSGRAYNEQFF.

This chain links TRBV5-4 with TRBJ2-7; 13 bases are a match to TRBD2. The V gene end was trimmed by 3 bases and the J gene end by 7 bases; junction bases not matched to a gene: 1. Germline V lookup: CDR1 SGHNT, CDR2 YYREEE (reference sequence). This CDR3 contains 13 residues. The CDR3 loop reads CASSSGLAGEQYF. Here the CDR3 DNA reads TGTGCCAGCAGCTCGGGACTAGCGGGGGAGCAGTACTTC.

V gene TRBV2 combines with J gene TRBJ2-7, with 14 bases that match TRBD2. Losses at the gene ends were 7 bases for V and 1 base for J; bases not matched to a gene: 6. The CDR3 runs to 16 residues. Per the germline V gene, CDR1 is SNHLY and CDR2 is FYNNEI. Here the CDR3 DNA reads TGTGCCAGCACCGGACTAGCGGGGGGCCGTTCCTACGAGCAGTACTTC. This codes for CASTGLAGGRSYEQYF.

The chain links TRBV3-1 (or the pseudogene TRBV3-2) to TRBJ2-7; 12 bases fit TRBD2. The CDR3 is 20 residues long. The V gene's germline CDR1 is LGHDT and CDR2 YNNKEL (reference sequence). The J segment lost 4 bases and the V segment lost 0 bases, leaving 16 bases of the junction unmatched. Written as DNA, the CDR3 is TGTGCCAGCAGCCAAGATTCGGGTACTAGCGGGAGGAAAAAAAGGTACGAGCAGTACTTC. It specifies CASSQDSGTSGRKKRYEQYF.

The chain recombines TRBV6-2 or TRBV6-3 with TRBJ1-1; D uncertain. V lost 2 bases, J lost 0 bases, and 13 bases lay in between. The CDR3 extends over 16 amino acids. The germline V gene encodes CDR1 MNHEY and CDR2 SVGEGT. The CDR3 DNA follows: TGTGCCAGCAGTTACGTCTTCGCCAACATGAACACTGAAGCTTTCTTT. This translates into CASSYVFANMNTEAFF.